These 4 T cell receptor beta chains were all obtained from the same sample, sequenced in a study of T cell responses to AZD1222 COVID-19 vaccine. TCRdb's copy holds only in-frame clones and misses some; the assay was immunoSEQ multiplex PCR. This table holds around 100,000 clones, 87% found once. The material was peripheral blood, obtained 28 days after the second AZD1222 dose. These receptors all come from an adult who received the AZD1222 COVID-19 vaccine.

The chain combines TRBV6-5 with TRBJ2-1, with D perhaps TRBD2 (5 bases). Between the trimmed V and J ends, which lost 6 bases and 2 bases, there was a span of 11 bases. Germline V gives CDR1 MNHEY, CDR2 SVGAGI. There are 14 residues in the CDR3. The CDR3 sequence is CASRSGAAYNEQFF. The CDR3 DNA reads TGTGCCAGCAGGAGCGGAGCCGCCTACAATGAGCAGTTCTTC.

V and J are TRBV28 and TRBJ1-6; 7 bases align to TRBD1. CDR3 length: 17 amino acids. CDR1 and CDR2 from the germline V gene are MDHEN and SYDVKM. J gave up 7 bases and V 5 bases, and 14 bases lay outside the gene matches. CDR3 protein: CASSILVVTGSNSPLHF. The CDR3 region has the DNA TGTGCCAGCAGTATACTGGTTGTGACAGGGAGCAATTCACCCCTCCACTTT. Full variable domain (rest looked up from reference TRBV28 and TRBJ1-6): DVKVTQSSRYLVKRTGEKVFLECVQDMDHENMFWYRQDPGLGLRLIYFSYDVKMKEKGDIPEGYSVSREKKERFSLILESASTNQTSMYLCASSILVVTGSNSPLHFGNGTRLTVT.

This chain links TRBV5-4 with TRBJ1-1; 7 nucleotides agree with TRBD1. V lost 4 bases and J lost 2; bases outside the gene matches: 8. The germline V gene encodes CDR1 SGHNT and CDR2 YYREEE (reference sequence). The CDR3 length is 15 residues. The CDR3 region is CASSARQGINTEAFF. The CDR3, as DNA: TGTGCCAGCAGCGCAAGACAGGGAATTAACACTGAAGCTTTCTTT.

The V and J genes are TRBV4-3 and TRBJ2-5, with TRBD1 identical over 8 bases. Trimming at V came to 2 bases and at J to 4 bases, leaving 6 bases not matched to a gene. Germline loops: CDR1 LGHNA, CDR2 YSLEER. The CDR3 loop spans 15 amino acids. The CDR3: CASSQRQGTAETQYF. CDR3 bases: TGCGCCAGCAGCCAAAGACAGGGGACGGCAGAGACCCAGTACTTC.